This T cell receptor (beta chain) came from a study of blood T cell repertoires in COVID-19. The germline CDR1 and CDR2 sequences are ENHRY and SYGVKD. The ends were cut back, 4 bases at V and 3 bases at J, with 19 bases in the middle. The CDR3 consists of 16 residues. TCRdb's table, derived via immunoSEQ multiplex PCR, lists solely in-frame clones and lacks some. The table lists 200,000 to 300,000 clones, 87% of them singletons. The sample was peripheral blood. This sequence joins TRBV10-3 and TRBJ2-7; D is perhaps TRBD1 (6 bases). The origin of this receptor is a woman in her thirties or forties who had recovered from COVID-19. The CDR3 loop is CAISGTDLTDDYEQYF. CDR3 in DNA: TGTGCCATCAGTGGGACAGACCTGACGGACGACTACGAGCAGTACTTC.